This T cell receptor (beta chain) appears in the sequencing data of a study of blood T cell repertoires in COVID-19. About the research overall: Acute-phase and convalescent COVID-19 samples originated in the United States, Italy and Spain. T cells, B-cell-depleted T cells, or PBMCs provided the cDNA or gDNA that served as material.

Authors' methods: Nucleated cell number was recorded as an estimate derived from reference gene primer amplification. The assay was immunoSEQ multiplex PCR, and TCRdb's table has in-frame clones only and misses some. D and trimming come from the DNA, and the V and J calls and clone size come from that table. The sample carries about 70,000 clones, 75% to 85% recorded once. This clonotype was sampled from a human donor in a cohort sampled during active COVID-19. Sequenced input: peripheral blood.

CDR3: CASESESSYEQYF. Written as DNA, the CDR3 is TGTGCCAGCGAATCTGAGAGCTCCTACGAGCAGTACTTC. V usage is TRBV6-6 and J usage is TRBJ2-7; D unresolved. This CDR3 region has 13 residues. Germline-derived CDR1 and CDR2 are MNHNY and SVGAGI (reference sequence). With 8 bases removed from V and 0 bases from J, the gap between germline ends came to 11 bases.